The 2 T cell receptor beta chains in this list originate from one sample, sequenced in a study of shared clonotypes between healthy human individuals. TCRdb keeps only in-frame clones here, not all; method: immunoSEQ multiplex PCR. The table lists 600,000 to 750,000 clones, roughly 70% of them singletons. Input material: memory CD4+ T cells sorted from blood. Documented subset: CD45RA-negative fraction. The receptors were sampled from a woman in her twenties or thirties in good health.

DNA for the CDR3: TGTGCCAGCAGCCCCCCCCCTCGACCAGGGGACCTCGTTGAAAAACTGTTTTTT. Residues: CASSPPPRPGDLVEKLFF. This rearrangement joins TRBV11-2 to TRBJ1-4; tentative D call: TRBD1 (6 bases). CDR3 size: 18 residues. The V gene lost 5 bases and the J gene lost 7 bases, with 26 bases spanning the gap. Germline assignment: CDR1 SGHAT and CDR2 FQNNGV.

As concerns this clone: This clone may be a read error of a much larger clone one base away. The chain is built from TRBV7-3 and TRBJ2-2; unclear D gene. The CDR3 contains 13 residues. Deletions cut 2 bases from V and 1 base from J, with 2 bases between. Germline V gene data show CDR1 as SGHTA and CDR2 as FQGTGA. The CDR3, as DNA: TGTGCCAGCAGCTTAGGGAACACCGGGGAGCTGTTTTTT. Its translation is CASSLGNTGELFF. The complete variable domain, with remaining parts taken from reference TRBV7-3 and TRBJ2-2, reads GAGVSQTPSNKVTEKGKYVELRCDPISGHTALYWYRQSLGQGPEFLIYFQGTGAADDSGLPNDRFFAVRPEGSVSTLKIQRTERGDSAVYLCASSLGNTGELFFGEGSRLTVL.